These 20 T cell receptor beta chains were all obtained from the same sample, sequenced in a study of cytomegalovirus exposure and HLA in healthy donors. The protocol was immunoSEQ multiplex PCR, while the TCRdb copy is restricted to in-frame clones and leaves out a portion. The sample gives 150,000 to 200,000 clones, under 90% of which show up once; just over 4% is in the top ten. Sample: PBMCs. The receptors come from a man aged 18 to 30 in good health and CMV-seropositive.

This rearrangement joins TRBV2 to TRBJ2-7, with 11 positions matching TRBD1. This CDR3 is built from 15 residues. V was pared by 6 bases and J by 4 bases, with 8 bases of the junction left unmatched. The germline V gene has CDR1 SNHLY and CDR2 FYNNEI. The CDR3 here is CASRIGQGAWYEQYF. CDR3 bases: TGTGCCAGCAGGATCGGACAGGGGGCGTGGTACGAGCAGTACTTC.

In its sample, this clone was seen a few times. The chain employs TRBV28 and TRBJ2-7; TRBD1 aligns across 11 bases. J gave up 0 bases and V 6 bases, and 1 base lay outside the gene matches. CDR1 MDHEN and CDR2 SYDVKM come from the germline V gene. There are 14 residues in the CDR3. The CDR3 reads CASRGTGGSYEQYF. The DNA for the CDR3 is TGTGCCAGCAGGGGGACAGGGGGCTCCTACGAGCAGTACTTC.

V is TRBV29-1 and J is TRBJ2-7; 9 bases map to TRBD2. This CDR3 contains 14 residues. Germline-derived CDR1 and CDR2 are SQVTM and ANQGSEA. Unmatched junction bases numbered 8, after V lost 4 bases and J lost 4 bases. CDR3 sequence reads: CSVAFLAGPYEQYF. CDR3 in DNA: TGCAGCGTTGCGTTCCTAGCGGGACCGTACGAGCAGTACTTC.

The V and J genes are TRBV10-3 and TRBJ1-1, with 8 bases identical to TRBD1. V shed 2 bases and J 7 bases; nucleotides not matched to a gene: 3. The CDR3 is made up of 13 amino acids. Germline V lookup: CDR1 ENHRY, CDR2 SYGVKD. CDR3 amino acids: CAISETGQGEAFF. DNA of the CDR3: TGTGCCATCAGTGAGACCGGACAGGGTGAAGCTTTCTTT.

This clone was counted only a few times. This chain joins TRBV18 and TRBJ2-7, with 10 bases fitting TRBD1. The V segment lost 5 bases and the J segment 7 bases; nucleotides outside the gene matches: 8. The length of the CDR3 is 14 residues. Germline loops: CDR1 KGHSH, CDR2 LQKENI. The CDR3 sequence: CASSTRQGADEQYF. In DNA form, the CDR3 reads TGTGCCAGCTCAACCCGACAGGGGGCTGATGAGCAGTACTTC.

The chain is built from TRBV27 and TRBJ1-5; D perhaps matches TRBD1 (5 bases). Trimming removed 0 bases at V and 5 bases at J, with 11 bases between. The CDR3 spans 15 residues. CDR1 is MNHEY and CDR2 is SMNVEV in the germline V gene (reference sequence). CDR3 DNA sequence: TGTGCCAGCAGTTTATCGGGGGGAGGCGATCAGCCCCAGCATTTT. Protein product: CASSLSGGGDQPQHF.

CDR3 coding DNA: TGTGCCAGCAGCACCAGGACAGCTGGAAACACCATATATTTT. This sequence encodes CASSTRTAGNTIYF. The chain carries TRBV11-2 and TRBJ1-3; tentatively, D is TRBD1 (6 bases). Trimming pared 5 bases from V and 2 bases from J, leaving 10 bases between. CDR1 and CDR2 from the germline V gene are SGHAT and FQNNGV. The CDR3 is 14 residues long.

The CDR3 nucleotides are TGTGCCAGCAGCTTGGCCGTTAATCCTCCCGTGGACTTCGGCTACGAGCAGTACTTC. Translation: CASSLAVNPPVDFGYEQYF. The J gene is TRBJ2-7, the V gene TRBV5-4; D may be TRBD2 (5 bases). Germline V gene sequence: CDR1 SGHNT, CDR2 YYREEE (reference sequence). CDR3 length: 19 amino acids. The V gene lost 0 bases and the J gene lost 3 bases, with 25 bases spanning the gap.

The J gene is TRBJ2-7, the V gene TRBV19; 10 positions match TRBD2. The J segment lost 4 bases and the V segment lost 2 bases, leaving 5 bases of the junction unmatched. Germline-derived CDR1 and CDR2 are LNHDA and SQIVND (reference sequence). This CDR3 comprises 15 residues. The CDR3 sequence is CASSIKTSGLYEQYF. The DNA of the CDR3 is TGTGCCAGTAGTATAAAGACTAGCGGGTTATACGAGCAGTACTTC. The full variable domain, with the rest looked up from reference TRBV19 and TRBJ2-7, is DGGITQSPKYLFRKEGQNVTLSCEQNLNHDAMYWYRQDPGQGLRLIYYSQIVNDFQKGDIAEGYSVSREKKESFPLTVTSAQKNPTAFYLCASSIKTSGLYEQYFGPGTRLTVT.

The rearrangement joins TRBV4-2 to TRBJ2-3, with D perhaps TRBD1 (9 bases). Trimming left V 1 base short and J 5 bases short, with 19 bases between. The germline V gene has CDR1 LGHNA and CDR2 YNFKEQ. The CDR3 is 17 residues long. DNA for the CDR3: TGTGCCAGCAGCCAAGGTCGGGTAGCGGGACAGGGAGATACGCAGTATTTT. It codes for CASSQGRVAGQGDTQYF.

In this sample, this clone turned up once. The rearrangement links TRBV7-9 to TRBJ2-3; perhaps TRBD2 as D (6 bases). CDR3 length: 18 amino acids. Deletions cut 1 base from V and 4 bases from J, with 21 bases between. Germline V gene lookup returns CDR1 SEHNR and CDR2 FQNEAQ (reference sequence). CDR3 nucleotide sequence: TGTGCCAGCAGCTTAGAGGACTATCGGAAGATGTGGGCAGATACGCAGTATTTT. Its protein product is CASSLEDYRKMWADTQYF.

The J gene is TRBJ2-7, the V gene TRBV5-1, with TRBD2 identical over 8 bases. The germline V gene encodes CDR1 SGHRS and CDR2 YFSETQ. The CDR3 has 17 residues. Trimming at V came to 4 bases and at J to 5 bases, leaving 17 bases not matched to a gene. CDR3 DNA sequence: TGCGCCAGCAGCCCCGGAGGGGGAGCGGGAGAGTTGAACGAGCAGTACTTC. It specifies CASSPGGGAGELNEQYF.

The table lists this clone with a few counts. V usage is TRBV20-1 and J usage is TRBJ1-1; 9 bases align to TRBD1. The germline V gene has CDR1 DFQATT and CDR2 SNEGSKA (reference sequence). This CDR3 region has 11 residues. V trimming: 7 bases; J trimming: 5 bases; junction bases outside the gene matches: 2. CDR3 nucleotide sequence: TGCAGTGTGGACAGGGGTACTGAAGCTTTCTTT. It yields the protein CSVDRGTEAFF.

The genes are TRBV11-2 and TRBJ2-7; 10 bases are shared with TRBD1. The germline V gene encodes CDR1 SGHAT and CDR2 FQNNGV. The CDR3 loop spans 15 amino acids. After removal of 3 bases from V and 4 bases from J, the junction contained 6 bases not matched to a gene. The CDR3 nucleotides are TGTGCCAGCAGCTTTATTTGGGGACAGGGGTACGAGCAGTACTTC. As protein: CASSFIWGQGYEQYF.

This clone showed up just once. V and J are TRBV18 and TRBJ2-4; 9 positions match TRBD2. The length of the CDR3 is 18 residues. The V gene's germline CDR1 is KGHSH and CDR2 LQKENI. Unmatched junction bases numbered 9, after V lost 3 bases and J lost 0 bases. The CDR3 DNA sequence: TGTGCCAGCTCACCTTTCCCCTTAGCGGGAGTAGCCAAAAACATTCAGTACTTC. It encodes CASSPFPLAGVAKNIQYF.

Details on this clone: Distinct nucleotide sequences in the sample also encode this CDR3. V is TRBV2 and J is TRBJ1-5; unclear D gene. The CDR3 length is 14 residues. The germline CDR1 and CDR2 sequences are SNHLY and FYNNEI. Trimming left V 3 bases short and J 1 base short, with 7 bases between. The CDR3 region is CASSETVSNQPQHF. The CDR3 nucleotides read TGTGCCAGCAGTGAGACTGTCAGCAATCAGCCCCAGCATTTT.

The table lists this clone with a few counts. V is TRBV29-1 and J is TRBJ2-1, with D tentatively TRBD2 (5 bases). CDR1 SQVTM and CDR2 ANQGSEA come from the germline V gene. Trimming shortened V by 7 bases and J by 5 bases, and 15 bases separated the two germline ends. The CDR3 has 13 residues. The CDR3 sequence: CSAEGSTHNEQFF. In DNA, the CDR3 is TGCAGCGCCGAGGGTAGTACCCACAATGAGCAGTTCTTC.

This chain links TRBV29-1 with TRBJ2-2; D is undetermined. Germline V CDR1 and CDR2: SQVTM, ANQGSEA. CDR3 size: 13 residues. V was cut by 5 bases and J by 4 bases, with 11 bases left in between. For the CDR3, the DNA is TGCAGCGTTCGCCCTCCGGGCACCGGGGAGCTGTTTTTT. Encoded protein: CSVRPPGTGELFF.

Written as DNA, the CDR3 is TGTGCCAGCAGTATAGGGACAGCTAATGAGCAGTTCTTC. Translation: CASSIGTANEQFF. The V gene is TRBV27, the J gene TRBJ2-1; 7 bases agree with TRBD1. CDR3 length equals 13 residues. V lost 5 bases, J lost 7 bases, and 5 bases stayed unmatched. Germline CDR1 reads MNHEY; CDR2 reads SMNVEV (reference sequence).

The chain couples TRBV27 to TRBJ2-7; the D gene is possibly TRBD2 (5 bases). The germline V gene encodes CDR1 MNHEY and CDR2 SMNVEV (reference sequence). Trimming stripped 6 bases from V and 2 bases from J, with 17 bases between. This CDR3 comprises 15 residues. The CDR3 nucleotides read TGTGCCAGCAGGAGGGAAGGGAGCCCAACCTACGAGCAGTACTTC. This encodes CASRREGSPTYEQYF.